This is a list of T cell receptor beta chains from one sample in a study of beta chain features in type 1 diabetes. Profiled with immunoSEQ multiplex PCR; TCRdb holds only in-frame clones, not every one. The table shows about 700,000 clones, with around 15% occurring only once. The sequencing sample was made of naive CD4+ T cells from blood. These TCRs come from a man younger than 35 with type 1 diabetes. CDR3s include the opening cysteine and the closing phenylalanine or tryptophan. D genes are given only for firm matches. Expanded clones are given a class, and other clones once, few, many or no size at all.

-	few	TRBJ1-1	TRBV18	TGTGCCAGCTCACGGTCGGACACTAACACTGAAGCTTTCTTT	CASSRSDTNTEAFF
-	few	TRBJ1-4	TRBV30	TGTGCCTGGAGCCCATCGACAGTCGCAACTAATGAAAAACTGTTTTTT	CAWSPSTVATNEKLFF
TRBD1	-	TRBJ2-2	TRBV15	TGTGCCACCAGCACACCGGGACAGTCGTTCGCGAACACCGGGGAGCTGTTTTTT	CATSTPGQSFANTGELFF
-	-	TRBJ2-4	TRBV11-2	TGTGCCAGCAGCCTAACAGGGATAGCCAAAAACATTCAGTACTTC	CASSLTGIAKNIQYF
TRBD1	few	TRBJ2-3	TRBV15	TGTGCCACCAGCGGGAGCCGGACAGGGTTTACAGATACGCAGTATTTT	CATSGSRTGFTDTQYF
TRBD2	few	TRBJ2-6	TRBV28	TGTGCCAGCAGTTCGGGGGGCTCTGGGGCCAACGTCCTGACTTTC	CASSSGGSGANVLTF
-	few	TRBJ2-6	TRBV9	TGTGCCAGCAGCGTAGCCAGCTCTGGGGCCAACGTCCTGACTTTC	CASSVASSGANVLTF
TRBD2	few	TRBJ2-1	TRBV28	TGTGCGTCGGGGGAGCGGGAGAATGAGCAGTTCTTC	CASGERENEQFF
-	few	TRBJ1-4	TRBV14	TGTGCCAGCAGCCAATGGGGGGTAAATGAAAAACTGTTTTTT	CASSQWGVNEKLFF
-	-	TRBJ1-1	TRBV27	TGTGCCAGCAGTTTTGGGGCCGTGAACACTGAAGCTTTCTTT	CASSFGAVNTEAFF
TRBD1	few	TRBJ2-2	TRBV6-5	TGTGCCAGCAGTGTGGACAGGGGGGACACCGGGGAGCTGTTTTTT	CASSVDRGDTGELFF
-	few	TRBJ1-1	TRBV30	TGTGCCTGGAGTGTACTTGGGGGGCAGACTGAAGCTTTCTTT	CAWSVLGGQTEAFF
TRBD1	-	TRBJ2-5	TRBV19	TGTGCCAGTAGCCCAGGGGGCGCAGGGGAGACCCAGTACTTC	CASSPGGAGETQYF
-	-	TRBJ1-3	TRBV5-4	TGTGCCAGCAGCCCATCAAATGGAAACACCATATATTTT	CASSPSNGNTIYF
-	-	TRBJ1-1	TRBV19	TGTGCCAGTAGTATACAGGCTCAAGCTTTCTTT	CASSIQAQAFF
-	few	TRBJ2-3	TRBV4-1	TGCGCCAGCAGCCTACAATTACAGGGAGATACGCAGTATTTT	CASSLQLQGDTQYF
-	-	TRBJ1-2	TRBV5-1	TGCGCCAGTTTTCAGGGCTACACCTTC	CASFQGYTF
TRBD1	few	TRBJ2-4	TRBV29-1	TGCAGCGTCTGGGGGCAGGGGGTAGCCAAAAACATTCAGTACTTC	CSVWGQGVAKNIQYF
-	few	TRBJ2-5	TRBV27	TGTGCCAGCAGTTTAACTCAAGAGACCCAGTACTTC	CASSLTQETQYF
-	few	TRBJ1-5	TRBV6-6	TGTGCCAGCAGTTACGACCCGGCAGATAGCAATCAGCCCCAGCATTTT	CASSYDPADSNQPQHF
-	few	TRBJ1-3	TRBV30	TGTGCCTGGAGTGTAAACCTTCCAAACACCATATATTTT	CAWSVNLPNTIYF
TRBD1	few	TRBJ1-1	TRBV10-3	TGTGCCATGTTAGACCCGACAGGGTTTGAGACTGAAGCTTTCTTT	CAMLDPTGFETEAFF
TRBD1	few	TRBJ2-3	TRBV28	TGTGCCAGCAGTCCGACCGACAGGGGGCTTACGCAGTATTTT	CASSPTDRGLTQYF
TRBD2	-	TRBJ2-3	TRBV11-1	TGTGCCAGCAGCCGTTCCGGGGCGGGGGACACAGATACGCAGTATTTT	CASSRSGAGDTDTQYF
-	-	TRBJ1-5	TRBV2	TGTGCCAGCAACCGAAGGGTCCAGGGTCTGGAGCCCCAGCATTTT	CASNRRVQGLEPQHF
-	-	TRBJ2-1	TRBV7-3	TGTGCCAGCAGCTTAACCCCGACAGAGAGCTCCTACAATGAGCAGTTCTTC	CASSLTPTESSYNEQFF
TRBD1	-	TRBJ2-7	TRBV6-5	TGTGCCAGCAGTTCCGCGGGACAGGGGGCATGGGACGAGCAGTACTTC	CASSSAGQGAWDEQYF
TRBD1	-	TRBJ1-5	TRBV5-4	TGTGCCAGCAGCTACGGGACGGGACAGGGAACGAATCAGCCCCAGCATTTT	CASSYGTGQGTNQPQHF
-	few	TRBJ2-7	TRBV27	TGTGCCAGCACCTTAGTCATCCCCTCCTACGAGCAGTACTTC	CASTLVIPSYEQYF
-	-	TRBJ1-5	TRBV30	TGTGCCTGGAGTCCGGGAGGGGGCAATCAGCCCCAGCATTTT	CAWSPGGGNQPQHF
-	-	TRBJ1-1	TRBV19	TGTGCCAGTAGTCCACAGGCCTTGAACACTGAAGCTTTCTTT	CASSPQALNTEAFF
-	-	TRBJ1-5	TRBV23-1	TGCGCCAGCAGTCCCGGCCCCAAGGGGGGGAATCAGCCCCAGCATTTT	CASSPGPKGGNQPQHF
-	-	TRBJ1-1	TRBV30	TGTGCCTGGAGAGGGTGGGCGGACACTGAAGCTTTCTTT	CAWRGWADTEAFF
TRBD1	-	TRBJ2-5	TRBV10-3	TGTGCCATCAGTGGACAGGGCCAAGAGACCCAGTACTTC	CAISGQGQETQYF
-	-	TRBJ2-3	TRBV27	TGTGCCAGCAGTCCCAACCTCGCAGATACGCAGTATTTT	CASSPNLADTQYF
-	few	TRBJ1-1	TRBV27	TGTGCCAGCAGTTTATACCCAGTGAACACTGAAGCTTTCTTT	CASSLYPVNTEAFF
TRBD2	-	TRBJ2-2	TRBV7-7	TGTGCCAGCAGCGTCGGGACTAGCGGTACCGGGGAGCTGTTTTTT	CASSVGTSGTGELFF
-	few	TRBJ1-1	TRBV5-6	TGTGCCAGCAGCTTGGATTGGAACACAATGGCTTTCTTT	CASSLDWNTMAFF
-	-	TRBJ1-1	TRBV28	TGTGCCACCGGGACGGCAAACACTGAAGCTTTCTTT	CATGTANTEAFF
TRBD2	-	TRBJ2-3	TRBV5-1	TGCGCCAGCAGCTTCTCTAGCGGGGAAACGAATACGCAGTATTTT	CASSFSSGETNTQYF
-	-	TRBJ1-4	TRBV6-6	TGTGCCAGCAGCCCAGGGGCAACTAATGAAAAACTGTTTTTT	CASSPGATNEKLFF
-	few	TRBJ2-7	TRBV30	TGTGCCTGGACGGGGCAGGCACTGTGGGACGAGCAGTACTTC	CAWTGQALWDEQYF
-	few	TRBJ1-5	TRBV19	TGTGCCAGTAGTAGCGGGAATCAGCCCCAGCATTTT	CASSSGNQPQHF
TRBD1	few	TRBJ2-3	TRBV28	TGTGCCAGCAGTCTGGGACAGGGCTTCGCAGATACGCAGTATTTT	CASSLGQGFADTQYF
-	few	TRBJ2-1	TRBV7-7	TGTGCTAGCAGCTCCTCGACCGGTGAGCAGTTCTTC	CASSSSTGEQFF
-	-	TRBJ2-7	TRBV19	TGTGCCAGTAGTGTCCAGGACTCCTACGAGCAGTACTTC	CASSVQDSYEQYF